This T cell receptor beta chain was retrieved from a study of blood T cell repertoires in COVID-19. Trimming took off 7 bases at V and 1 base at J, with 4 bases between the two ends. CDR3 length: 11 amino acids. Germline V gives CDR1 MNHEY, CDR2 SVGAGI. Here immunoSEQ multiplex PCR was the method, and the copy in TCRdb shows in-frame clones only, minus some. The table has some 56,000 clones, about 83% seen once; the top ten hold 20% to 25%. Material for sequencing was peripheral blood. The chain joins TRBV6-5 to TRBJ2-5; D call uncertain. The source is a woman older than 75 with acute or convalescent COVID-19. CDR3 DNA sequence: TGTGCCAGCACCGTCCAAGAGACCCAGTACTTC. Translation: CASTVQETQYF.